This entry lists 24 T cell receptor beta chains sequenced from one sample in a study of blood T cells in healthy people across ages. A second PCR of roughly 6 to 12 cycles used a sample-barcoded 5' primer and a J-beta primer mix. TCRdb reprocessed the 5' RACE reads with MiXCR, giving one entry per CDR3 protein. The sample yields around 1,500,000 distinct CDR3 sequences, about 30% seen once. Specimen: blood. The source of these receptors is a woman in her twenties or thirties in good health.

This sequence joins TRBV11-2 and TRBJ2-3, with TRBD2 as a possible D gene (5 bases). V was trimmed by 2 bases and J by 8 bases, leaving 17 bases between them. Germline V lookup: CDR1 SGHAT, CDR2 FQNNGV. CDR3 length: 15 amino acids. The CDR3 loop is CASSLSGIRAGTQYF. The CDR3 coding sequence is TGTGCCAGCAGCTTATCGGGGATCCGAGCAGGTACGCAGTATTTT.

This clonotype was detected many times. This sequence joins TRBV7-9 and TRBJ2-7, with D perhaps TRBD1 (6 bases). Trimming cost V 6 bases and J 7 bases, with 22 bases left between them. Germline CDR1 and CDR2: SEHNR and FQNEAQ (reference sequence). The CDR3 consists of 15 residues. CDR3 sequence: CASSLSQGPREEQYF. CDR3 nucleotides: TGTGCCAGCAGTTTATCCCAGGGGCCCCGTGAAGAGCAGTACTTC.

Regarding this clonotype: This may arise from a read error, as a much more abundant clone is one base away. The chain recombines TRBV29-1 with TRBJ1-5; 7 bases agree with TRBD1. Per the germline V gene, CDR1 is SQVTM and CDR2 is ANQGSEA. The CDR3 consists of 13 residues. V lost 7 bases and J lost 6; bases outside the gene matches: 9. For the CDR3, the DNA is TGCAGCGCTACAGGGGCGCACGGTCAGCCCCAGCATTTT. Its protein product is CSATGAHGQPQHF.

The sample holds a few counts of this clonotype. The V gene is TRBV20-1, the J gene TRBJ2-1; possible D gene TRBD1, 5 bases. The CDR3 has 11 amino acids. Germline V CDR1 and CDR2: DFQATT, SNEGSKA (reference sequence). V lost 6 bases and J 13 bases, leaving 16 bases between the germline ends. CDR3: CSAPVSRVQFF. The CDR3 DNA sequence: TGCAGTGCACCCGTCTCCAGGGTTCAGTTCTTC.

The gene calls are TRBV20-1 and TRBJ1-2; D possibly corresponds to TRBD1 (5 bases). This CDR3 comprises 15 residues. Deletions cut 0 bases from V and 4 bases from J, with 15 bases between. Germline-derived CDR1 and CDR2 are DFQATT and SNEGSKA (reference sequence). In nucleotides, the CDR3 is TGCAGTGCTAGAGAGCCTCTGGGACGGAGCTATGGCTACACCTTC. Its protein is CSAREPLGRSYGYTF.

This chain joins TRBV6-2 or TRBV6-3 and TRBJ2-1; a possible D gene is TRBD2 (6 bases). The germline V gene has CDR1 MNHEY and CDR2 SVGEGT. V lost 2 bases to trimming and J lost 7 bases, with 12 bases between them. This CDR3 has 14 residues. The DNA of the CDR3 is TGTGCCAGCAGTTACGGAACTAGCTTGAATGAGCAGTTCTTC. It yields the protein CASSYGTSLNEQFF.

At least ten counts were recorded for this clonotype. The J gene is TRBJ1-5, the V gene TRBV6-6; the D gene is possibly TRBD1 (6 bases). Germline values: CDR1 MNHNY, CDR2 SVGAGI (reference sequence). This CDR3 spans 14 amino acids. Trimming removed 0 bases from V and 4 bases from J, with 7 bases in between. The CDR3 protein is CASSYSGGNQPQHF. The DNA for the CDR3 is TGTGCCAGCAGTTACTCAGGGGGAAATCAGCCCCAGCATTTT.

A few counts support this clonotype. V usage is TRBV3-1 and J usage is TRBJ1-1; 9 positions agree with TRBD1. The CDR3 has 12 amino acids. After removal of 4 bases from V and 12 bases from J, the junction contained 6 bases not matched to a gene. CDR1 is LGHDT and CDR2 is YNNKEL in the germline V gene (reference sequence). For the CDR3, the DNA is TGTGCCAGCAGCCGGGACAGGGACAGGACTTTCTTT. Translation gives CASSRDRDRTFF. The full variable domain, completed using reference TRBV3-1 and TRBJ1-1, is DTAVSQTPKYLVTQMGNDKSIKCEQNLGHDTMYWYKQDSKKFLKIMFSYNNKELIINETVPNRFSPKSPDKAHLNLHINSLELGDSAVYFCASSRDRDRTFFGQGTRLTVV.

The gene calls are TRBV20-1 and TRBJ1-1; no clear D. Trimming took 1 base from V and 4 from J, leaving 16 bases between them. CDR1 DFQATT and CDR2 SNEGSKA come from the germline V gene (reference sequence). This CDR3 has 15 residues. CDR3 region: CSARAPGLSGTEAFF. In nucleotides, the CDR3 is TGCAGTGCTAGAGCCCCGGGTTTGTCGGGCACTGAAGCTTTCTTT.

This clonotype was counted a few times. This chain connects TRBV10-2 to TRBJ2-7, with 10 bases matching TRBD1. With 7 bases clipped from V and 2 bases from J, the junction kept 14 bases outside the gene matches. Germline V CDR1 and CDR2: WSHSY, SAAADI. There are 17 residues in the CDR3. As DNA, the CDR3 is TGCGCCAGCACCCCCGGACAGGGGGGCCTTAGGGCCTACGAGCAGTACTTC. Translation gives CASTPGQGGLRAYEQYF.

This clonotype has just a few counts. Written as DNA, the CDR3 is TGTGCCAGCAGCGAGGGACAGAGCCGGTATAGCAATCAGCCCCAGCATTTT. Its protein is CASSEGQSRYSNQPQHF. The V gene is TRBV7-2, the J gene TRBJ1-5; 7 nucleotides agree with TRBD1. This CDR3 is 17 amino acids long. Germline V gene sequence: CDR1 SGHTA, CDR2 FQGNSA. V shed 5 bases, J shed 0 bases, and the junction held 10 bases outside the gene matches.

Many counts were recorded for this clonotype. The CDR3 DNA sequence: TGCAGTGCCTCTCTGGGGGCGAAACAGCCCCAGCATTTT. Translating gives CSASLGAKQPQHF. The rearrangement uses TRBV20-1 and TRBJ1-5; possibly TRBD1 for D (6 bases). CDR1 DFQATT and CDR2 SNEGSKA come from the germline V gene (reference sequence). Trimming cost V 6 bases and J 7 bases, with 16 bases left between them. This CDR3 is built from 13 residues.

The chain recombines TRBV20-1 with TRBJ2-7; TRBD1 is a possible D gene (5 bases). The CDR3 contains 14 residues. Between the trimmed V and J ends, which lost 3 bases and 3 bases, there was a span of 15 bases. Germline values: CDR1 DFQATT, CDR2 SNEGSKA (reference sequence). The CDR3 nucleotides read TGCAGTGCTAGCGAAGGGGTCCCCAACTACGAGCAGTACTTC. This gives the protein CSASEGVPNYEQYF.

This clonotype was observed at least ten times. V gene TRBV20-1 combines with J gene TRBJ2-7; maybe TRBD1 (5 bases). The CDR3 sequence is 14 residues long. V lost 4 bases, J lost 6 bases, and 19 bases lay in between. Germline CDR1 reads DFQATT; CDR2 reads SNEGSKA (reference sequence). In DNA form, the CDR3 reads TGCAGTGCTACTCCGGACAATTCGGGTGGCGAGCAGTACTTC. The encoded protein is CSATPDNSGGEQYF.

This clonotype came up a few times. This chain joins TRBV5-1 and TRBJ1-2; D unresolved. Trimming took off 2 bases at V and 8 bases at J, with 10 bases between the two ends. The germline CDR1 and CDR2 sequences are SGHRS and YFSETQ. This CDR3 is built from 12 residues. CDR3 amino acids: CASSLYGEGYTF. The CDR3 DNA reads TGCGCCAGCAGCTTATACGGGGAAGGCTACACCTTC. The full variable domain, with the rest looked up from reference TRBV5-1 and TRBJ1-2, is KAGVTQTPRYLIKTRGQQVTLSCSPISGHRSVSWYQQTPGQGLQFLFEYFSETQRNKGNFPGRFSGRQFSNSRSEMNVSTLELGDSALYLCASSLYGEGYTFGSGTRLTVV.

The chain joins TRBV6-5 to TRBJ2-3, with 11 bases matching TRBD1. V dropped 6 bases and J dropped 5; count of bases not matched to a gene: 10. This CDR3 contains 16 residues. Looked up from germline, CDR1 is MNHEY and CDR2 is SVGAGI. CDR3 sequence: CASRWIGQGAGDTQYF. The CDR3 nucleotides are TGTGCCAGCAGGTGGATTGGACAGGGGGCAGGAGATACGCAGTATTTT.

The CDR3 reads CASSPAGNQETQYF. CDR3 in DNA: TGTGCCAGCAGCCCCGCCGGGAACCAAGAGACCCAGTACTTC. The rearrangement uses TRBV7-6 and TRBJ2-5; possible D gene TRBD2, 5 bases. V lost 5 bases, J lost 0 bases, and 10 bases lay in between. The CDR3 loop spans 14 amino acids. The germline V gene has CDR1 SGHVS and CDR2 FNYEAQ.

This clonotype was seen only a few times. The CDR3 region has the DNA TGTGCCAGCAGCCCAAATAGCGAGAGCTCCTACAATGAGCAGTTCTTC. It yields the protein CASSPNSESSYNEQFF. The V call is TRBV3-1, the J call TRBJ2-1, with D possibly TRBD2 on 5 matching bases. V lost 4 bases and J 0 bases, leaving 13 bases between the germline ends. Per the germline V gene, CDR1 is LGHDT and CDR2 is YNNKEL (reference sequence). This CDR3 has 16 amino acids.

V usage is TRBV2 and J usage is TRBJ2-1; 10 positions agree with TRBD1. Looked up from germline, CDR1 is SNHLY and CDR2 is FYNNEI. The CDR3 is made up of 15 amino acids. V lost 6 bases and J lost 7; bases outside the gene matches: 9. CDR3 residues: CASRAGTGAINEQFF. The DNA of the CDR3 is TGTGCCAGCAGAGCCGGGACAGGGGCGATAAATGAGCAGTTCTTC.

This clonotype has at least ten counts. V and J are TRBV29-1 and TRBJ2-7, with D unclear. Per germline, CDR1 SQVTM and CDR2 ANQGSEA. The CDR3 has 12 amino acids. V was clipped by 4 bases and J by 0 bases, with 7 bases between them. CDR3 amino acids: CSVARNSYEQYF. In nucleotides, the CDR3 is TGCAGCGTTGCCAGGAACTCCTACGAGCAGTACTTC.

This clonotype was counted a few times. This chain connects TRBV15 to TRBJ1-1; D remains ambiguous. The CDR3 has 14 residues. Germline lookup yields CDR1 LNHNV and CDR2 YYDKDF (reference sequence). V was trimmed by 3 bases and J by 5 bases, leaving 13 bases between them. The chain's CDR3 is CATSSNPGRTEAFF. The CDR3 DNA is TGTGCCACCAGCAGTAATCCCGGGAGGACTGAAGCTTTCTTT.

The rearrangement joins TRBV3-1 to TRBJ1-5; D ambiguous. The CDR3 extends over 16 amino acids. V was pared by 6 bases and J by 4 bases, with 19 bases between. The V gene's germline CDR1 is LGHDT and CDR2 YNNKEL (reference sequence). The CDR3 region has the DNA TGTGCCAGCAGACATTCCGCTGGAGGATGGAATCAGCCCCAGCATTTT. Its protein is CASRHSAGGWNQPQHF.

The chain is built from TRBV20-1 and TRBJ2-1, with D perhaps TRBD2 (6 bases). Germline CDR1 reads DFQATT; CDR2 reads SNEGSKA (reference sequence). The V and J ends lost 1 base and 2 bases respectively, with 9 bases between them. The CDR3 extends over 14 amino acids. The CDR3 here is CSARAPGAYNEQFF. Here the CDR3 DNA reads TGCAGTGCTAGAGCTCCGGGGGCCTACAATGAGCAGTTCTTC.

This clonotype was seen just once. This chain links TRBV4-3 with TRBJ2-7, with 10 bases aligning to TRBD2. This CDR3 has 15 amino acids. Germline-derived CDR1 and CDR2 are LGHNA and YSLEER. V dropped 3 bases and J dropped 4; count of bases not matched to a gene: 6. The DNA of the CDR3 is TGCGCCAGCAGCCAGAGAGCGGGAGGGCAATACGAGCAGTACTTC. It translates to CASSQRAGGQYEQYF.